The 32 T cell receptor beta chains below were found in one sample sequenced in a study of a mutant IDH1 vaccine in newly diagnosed glioma. Using immunoSEQ multiplex PCR, the repertoire was profiled, and TCRdb retains in-frame clones only, with some absent. The table lists over 60,000 clones, 81% of them singletons. Time point here: week 35, safety follow-up. Mutant IDH1 20-mer peptide, at 300 ug, made up each vaccine dose, with topical imiquimod. These TCRs are of unknown antigen specificity. The source material was PBMCs, sampled from a glioma patient whose treatment included an IDH1 peptide vaccine. These receptors came from a man aged 35 to 55 with glioma.

V gene TRBV7-2 combines with J gene TRBJ2-1; perhaps D is TRBD1 or TRBD2 (5 bases each). The CDR3 contains 14 residues. Germline assignment: CDR1 SGHTA and CDR2 FQGNSA. Trimming pared 5 bases from V and 5 bases from J, leaving 13 bases between. Here the CDR3 reads CASSHGTTNNEQFF. The CDR3 nucleotides read TGTGCCAGCAGCCACGGGACCACCAACAATGAGCAGTTCTTC.

The rearrangement joins TRBV10-3 to TRBJ2-2; D remains unclear. This CDR3 is built from 13 residues. V was trimmed by 4 bases and J by 6 bases, leaving 9 bases between them. Germline V gene lookup returns CDR1 ENHRY and CDR2 SYGVKD. CDR3 nucleotides: TGTGCCATCAGTGCCGATTGGCCCGGGGAGCTGTTTTTT. Protein sequence: CAISADWPGELFF.

The CDR3: CASSLLAGVETQYF. CDR3 DNA sequence: TGTGCCAGCAGCCTTTTAGCGGGGGTGGAGACCCAGTACTTC. V usage is TRBV7-2 and J usage is TRBJ2-5; TRBD2 matches at 9 bases. This CDR3 is built from 14 residues. J gave up 5 bases and V 5 bases, and 6 bases lay outside the gene matches. The germline V gene has CDR1 SGHTA and CDR2 FQGNSA.

This clone was detected only once. The chain employs TRBV27 and TRBJ2-3; tentatively, D is TRBD2 (6 bases). The germline V and J ends were trimmed by 4 bases and 2 bases, with 19 bases remaining between them. CDR1 is MNHEY and CDR2 is SMNVEV in the germline V gene (reference sequence). The CDR3 sequence is 17 residues long. The CDR3 region is CASSSPGDGGYTDTQYF. The CDR3 DNA reads as TGTGCCAGCAGTTCCCCCGGGGATGGGGGGTACACAGATACGCAGTATTTT.

This chain joins TRBV4-2 and TRBJ1-1; D remains unclear. Germline CDR1 LGHNA, CDR2 YNFKEQ. The CDR3 length is 14 residues. V lost 4 bases and J lost 1, with 10 bases in between. The DNA for the CDR3 is TGTGCCAGCAGCCCCGGTCGGCGGAACACTGAAGCTTTCTTT. Translation gives CASSPGRRNTEAFF.

The CDR3 loop reads CASSLALAGGPGQETQYF. The DNA of the CDR3 is TGTGCCAGCAGCTTAGCACTAGCGGGAGGGCCGGGGCAAGAGACCCAGTACTTC. The genes are TRBV7-6 and TRBJ2-5; 13 bases are shared with TRBD2. Germline loops: CDR1 SGHVS, CDR2 FNYEAQ. The CDR3 runs to 18 residues. J was trimmed by 2 bases and V by 0 bases; bases with no gene match: 6.

This clone was picked up a small number of times. In DNA, the CDR3 is TGTGCCAGCAGCCACTTAAGGGGCCGGGACAGGACCCCGTACAATGAGCAGTTCTTC. Residues: CASSHLRGRDRTPYNEQFF. This rearrangement joins TRBV14 to TRBJ2-1, with 8 nucleotides matching TRBD1. Trimming removed 3 bases from V and 4 bases from J; junction bases left unmatched: 17. The CDR3 extends over 19 amino acids. Germline assignment: CDR1 SGHDN and CDR2 FVKESK.

This clone was seen just once. CDR3 nucleotide sequence: TGTGCCAGCAGCTTCACTAGCGGGGGGGGCTACGAGCAGTACTTC. Translating it yields CASSFTSGGGYEQYF. The genes are TRBV5-4 and TRBJ2-7; 13 bases fit TRBD2. In germline, CDR1 is SGHNT, CDR2 YYREEE (reference sequence). The CDR3 length is 15 residues. Unmatched junction bases numbered 2, after V lost 2 bases and J lost 3 bases.

The V and J genes are TRBV18 and TRBJ2-7; a weak D match, TRBD2 (5 bases). Germline V CDR1 and CDR2: KGHSH, LQKENI. The V end was cut by 3 bases, the J end by 7 bases, with 10 bases between. The CDR3 is 12 residues long. CDR3 coding DNA: TGTGCCAGCTCACCTGGACTCGCTGAGCAGTACTTC. It translates to CASSPGLAEQYF. Combining the CDR3 with reference TRBV18 and TRBJ2-7 gives the whole variable domain NAGVMQNPRHLVRRRGQEARLRCSPMKGHSHVYWYRQLPEEGLKFMVYLQKENIIDESGMPKERFSAEFPKEGPSILRIQQVVRGDSAAYFCASSPGLAEQYFGPGTRLTVT.

Worth noting for this clone: Other nucleotide sequences in the sample specify the same CDR3. This chain connects TRBV10-2 to TRBJ2-4; maybe TRBD2 (5 bases). V was clipped by 3 bases and J by 4 bases, with 13 bases between them. This CDR3 is 15 amino acids long. CDR1 is WSHSY and CDR2 is SAAADI in the germline V gene. The CDR3 reads CASSDPGLAKNIQYF. As DNA, the CDR3 is TGCGCCAGCAGTGACCCGGGGTTAGCTAAAAACATTCAGTACTTC.

The rearrangement links TRBV6-5 to TRBJ2-5; 12 bases map to TRBD2. CDR3 length: 14 residues. The trim removed 5 bases at V and 4 bases at J, leaving 2 bases unmatched. Germline V gene sequence: CDR1 MNHEY, CDR2 SVGAGI. Here the CDR3 DNA reads TGTGCCAGCAGTCTAGCGGGGGGGGGAGAGACCCAGTACTTC. Translation: CASSLAGGGETQYF.

The CDR3 sequence is CASSQTGANVLTF. In DNA form, the CDR3 reads TGTGCCAGCAGCCAGACTGGGGCCAACGTCCTGACTTTC. The genes are TRBV5-6 and TRBJ2-6; D gene unclear. The germline CDR1 and CDR2 sequences are SGHDT and YYEEEE. V was clipped by 4 bases and J by 2 bases, with 4 bases between them. CDR3 length equals 13 residues. Looking up the rest from reference TRBV5-6 and TRBJ2-6 gives the full variable domain: DAGVTQSPTHLIKTRGQQVTLRCSPKSGHDTVSWYQQALGQGPQFIFQYYEEEERQRGNFPDRFSGHQFPNYSSELNVNALLLGDSALYLCASSQTGANVLTFGAGSRLTVL.

The chain is built from TRBV5-1 and TRBJ2-3; 12 bases line up with TRBD2. This CDR3 has 18 amino acids. CDR1 and CDR2 from the germline V gene are SGHRS and YFSETQ. V was pared by 1 base and J by 2 bases, with 8 bases of the junction left unmatched. Here the CDR3 reads CASSLLASGRGVTDTQYF. The CDR3 DNA follows: TGCGCCAGCAGCTTGTTGGCTAGCGGGAGGGGAGTCACAGATACGCAGTATTTT. Complete variable domain (other parts from reference TRBV5-1 and TRBJ2-3): KAGVTQTPRYLIKTRGQQVTLSCSPISGHRSVSWYQQTPGQGLQFLFEYFSETQRNKGNFPGRFSGRQFSNSRSEMNVSTLELGDSALYLCASSLLASGRGVTDTQYFGPGTRLTVL.

In DNA, the CDR3 is TGTGCCAGCAGTTTAATCGGCCAGGGGACCTACGAGCAGTACTTC. Its protein is CASSLIGQGTYEQYF. This chain connects TRBV27 to TRBJ2-7, with D perhaps TRBD1 (6 bases). Germline V CDR1 and CDR2: MNHEY, SMNVEV (reference sequence). The CDR3 has 15 residues. V was clipped by 2 bases and J by 2 bases, with 13 bases between them.

The chain combines TRBV28 with TRBJ2-7; TRBD2 might be the D (5 bases). This CDR3 has 13 residues. With 2 bases removed from V and 4 bases from J, the gap between germline ends came to 9 bases. CDR1 MDHEN and CDR2 SYDVKM come from the germline V gene. CDR3 in amino acids: CASSLTGNYEQYF. DNA for the CDR3: TGTGCCAGCAGTTTAACGGGAAATTACGAGCAGTACTTC.

The chain employs TRBV27 and TRBJ2-7; no definite D call. V gave up 3 bases and J gave up 2 bases, with 5 bases separating them. There are 12 residues in the CDR3. CDR1 and CDR2 (germline): MNHEY, SMNVEV (reference sequence). CDR3 nucleotide sequence: TGTGCCAGCAGTTTTGAACCCTACGAGCAGTACTTC. Its protein is CASSFEPYEQYF.

This chain links TRBV25-1 with TRBJ2-5; the D gene could be TRBD1 or TRBD2 (5 bases each). TRBJ2-7 matches the DNA end more closely, so the J call is doubtful. The germline V gene has CDR1 MGHDK and CDR2 SYGVNS. The CDR3 spans 12 residues. CDR3 nucleotide sequence: TGTGCCACCAAATGGGTGAGGGGCGAGCAGTACTTC. Translating gives CATKWVRGEQYF.

V gene TRBV19 combines with J gene TRBJ2-7, with unresolved D. The germline CDR1 and CDR2 sequences are LNHDA and SQIVND (reference sequence). V was cut by 5 bases and J by 0 bases, with 14 bases left in between. This CDR3 contains 15 residues. CDR3 amino acids: CASSRSPVSSYEQYF. In DNA form, the CDR3 reads TGTGCCAGTAGTCGCTCCCCGGTAAGCTCCTACGAGCAGTACTTC.

The CDR3 DNA sequence: TGCAGCGTTGAAGCAAGTGACAGGTCCTCCTACAATGAGCAGTTCTTC. Protein product: CSVEASDRSSYNEQFF. The chain is built from TRBV29-1 and TRBJ2-1; possible D gene TRBD1, 6 bases. CDR3 length: 16 amino acids. Trimming took off 1 base at V and 0 bases at J, with 13 bases between the two ends. CDR1 is SQVTM and CDR2 is ANQGSEA in the germline V gene.

J is TRBJ2-6 and V is TRBV29-1; D gene uncertain. This CDR3 has 15 residues. CDR1 is SQVTM and CDR2 is ANQGSEA in the germline V gene. The V end lost 3 bases, the J end lost 0 bases, and 9 bases lay between the germline ends. CDR3 amino acids: CSVDGLSSGANVLTF. CDR3 nucleotides: TGCAGCGTTGATGGGCTGAGCTCTGGGGCCAACGTCCTGACTTTC.

The rearrangement joins TRBV10-3 to TRBJ1-6; 10 nucleotides line up with TRBD1. Trimming at V came to 6 bases and at J to 5 bases, leaving 1 base not matched to a gene. CDR3 length equals 14 residues. Looked up from germline, CDR1 is ENHRY and CDR2 is SYGVKD. The CDR3 loop is CAIRTGGDNSPLHF. CDR3 sequence (DNA): TGTGCCATCAGGACAGGGGGCGATAATTCACCCCTCCACTTT.

This clone appeared a few times. The chain carries TRBV2 and TRBJ2-7, with 8 bases fitting TRBD1. V shed 1 base, J shed 3 bases, and the junction held 8 bases outside the gene matches. Germline values: CDR1 SNHLY, CDR2 FYNNEI. There are 16 residues in the CDR3. CDR3 sequence (DNA): TGTGCCAGCAGTGAAGGCGGACAGGGTCGTTTCTACGAGCAGTACTTC. Amino acid sequence: CASSEGGQGRFYEQYF.

This chain joins TRBV5-5 and TRBJ1-6; D perhaps matches TRBD1 (6 bases). CDR1 and CDR2 from the germline V gene are SGHKS and YYEKEE (reference sequence). V lost 1 base and J lost 3, with 11 bases in between. The CDR3 consists of 16 residues. This chain's CDR3 is CASSLRLRGYNSPLHF. CDR3 in DNA: TGTGCCAGCAGCTTGAGGCTCAGGGGCTATAATTCACCCCTCCACTTT. The complete variable domain, with remaining parts taken from reference TRBV5-5 and TRBJ1-6, reads DAGVTQSPTHLIKTRGQQVTLRCSPISGHKSVSWYQQVLGQGPQFIFQYYEKEERGRGNFPDRFSARQFPNYSSELNVNALLLGDSALYLCASSLRLRGYNSPLHFGNGTRLTVT.

The chain has TRBV18 and TRBJ2-2; D is undetermined. The CDR3 loop spans 14 amino acids. Germline assignment: CDR1 KGHSH and CDR2 LQKENI. Trimming shortened V by 6 bases and J by 1 base, and 9 bases separated the two germline ends. The CDR3, as DNA: TGTGCCAGCTCTACCTTGGGGAACACCGGGGAGCTGTTTTTT. Translating it yields CASSTLGNTGELFF.

This chain connects TRBV4-2 to TRBJ2-2; TRBD2 might be the D (5 bases). Per the germline V gene, CDR1 is LGHNA and CDR2 is YNFKEQ. The CDR3 runs 15 residues. Trimming stripped 5 bases from V and 3 bases from J, with 13 bases between. The DNA of the CDR3 is TGTGCCAGCAGCAAGTCGCTAGCAGACACCGGGGAGCTGTTTTTT. This translates into CASSKSLADTGELFF.

CDR3 loop: CASSQEEAGNYGYTF. The CDR3, as DNA: TGTGCCAGCAGCCAAGAAGAGGCAGGGAACTATGGCTACACCTTC. This sequence joins TRBV4-2 and TRBJ1-2; D may be TRBD1 (5 bases). Germline loops: CDR1 LGHNA, CDR2 YNFKEQ. The V end lost 0 bases, the J end lost 2 bases, and 10 bases lay between the germline ends. This CDR3 contains 15 residues.

This chain links TRBV5-4 with TRBJ1-4; D gene uncertain. CDR1 SGHNT and CDR2 YYREEE come from the germline V gene (reference sequence). V lost 4 bases and J lost 0, with 7 bases in between. The CDR3 loop spans 14 amino acids. The chain's CDR3 is CASSPDATNEKLFF. The CDR3 nucleotides read TGTGCCAGCAGCCCTGATGCAACTAATGAAAAACTGTTTTTT. The whole variable domain, filled in from reference TRBV5-4 and TRBJ1-4, reads ETGVTQSPTHLIKTRGQQVTLRCSSQSGHNTVSWYQQALGQGPQFIFQYYREEENGRGNFPPRFSGLQFPNYSSELNVNALELDDSALYLCASSPDATNEKLFFGSGTQLSVL.

The CDR3 spells CASSFQGANSPLHF. In nucleotides, the CDR3 is TGTGCCAGCAGCTTCCAGGGGGCGAATTCACCCCTCCACTTT. J is TRBJ1-6 and V is TRBV7-2; 8 nucleotides line up with TRBD1. The V segment lost 3 bases and the J segment 7 bases; nucleotides outside the gene matches: 2. From germline, CDR1 is SGHTA and CDR2 FQGNSA. CDR3 size: 14 residues.

In its sample, this clone was seen a few times. The chain couples TRBV10-1 to TRBJ2-7; weak D call: TRBD1 (6 bases). The CDR3 length is 13 residues. Germline assignment: CDR1 WNHNN and CDR2 SYGVQD (reference sequence). Trimming took off 6 bases at V and 6 bases at J, with 15 bases between the two ends. The CDR3 sequence is CASRQGHRSEQYF. The CDR3 DNA is TGCGCCAGCAGACAGGGTCACAGGAGCGAGCAGTACTTC.

Only one count was recorded for this clone. This chain connects TRBV30 to TRBJ2-2; weak D call: TRBD2 (5 bases). Trimming took 2 bases from V and 2 from J, leaving 15 bases between them. Germline V lookup: CDR1 GTSNPN, CDR2 SVGIG (reference sequence). This CDR3 is 16 amino acids long. The CDR3 region is CAWSLDWVVNTGELFF. The CDR3 bases are TGTGCCTGGAGTCTGGACTGGGTGGTCAACACCGGGGAGCTGTTTTTT.

This chain joins TRBV10-3 and TRBJ2-7, with TRBD2 matching over 7 bases. The CDR3 is 16 residues long. Germline assignment: CDR1 ENHRY and CDR2 SYGVKD. The ends lost 3 bases at V and 2 bases at J; junction bases unmatched: 10. CDR3: CAISDLMGGFPYEQYF. CDR3 nucleotide sequence: TGTGCCATCAGTGACCTCATGGGGGGGTTCCCCTACGAGCAGTACTTC.

The CDR3: CAWSVLTGASYEQYF. The DNA of the CDR3 is TGTGCCTGGAGTGTACTCACAGGGGCCTCCTACGAGCAGTACTTC. V is TRBV30 and J is TRBJ2-7; 7 positions match TRBD1. The germline V gene has CDR1 GTSNPN and CDR2 SVGIG (reference sequence). This CDR3 has 15 amino acids. V lost 0 bases to trimming and J lost 0 bases; unmatched junction nucleotides: 5.